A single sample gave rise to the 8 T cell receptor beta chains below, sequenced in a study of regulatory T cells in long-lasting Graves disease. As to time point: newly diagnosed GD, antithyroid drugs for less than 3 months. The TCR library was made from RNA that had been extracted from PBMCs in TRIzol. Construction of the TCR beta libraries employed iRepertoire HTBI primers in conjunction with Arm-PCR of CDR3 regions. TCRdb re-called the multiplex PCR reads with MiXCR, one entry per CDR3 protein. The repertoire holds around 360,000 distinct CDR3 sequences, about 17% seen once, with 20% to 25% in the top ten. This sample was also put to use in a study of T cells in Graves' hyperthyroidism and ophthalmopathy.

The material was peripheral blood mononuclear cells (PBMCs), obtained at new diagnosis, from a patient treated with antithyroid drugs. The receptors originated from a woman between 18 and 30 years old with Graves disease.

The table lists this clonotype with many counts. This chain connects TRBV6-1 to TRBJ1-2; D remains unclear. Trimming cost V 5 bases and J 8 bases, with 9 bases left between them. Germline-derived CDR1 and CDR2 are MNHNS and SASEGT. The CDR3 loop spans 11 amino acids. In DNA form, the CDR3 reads TGTGCCAGCAGTCGTTACACAGGCTACACCTTC. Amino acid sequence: CASSRYTGYTF.

CDR3 DNA: TGTGCCAGCAGCTCGGGGAGTCATTACAATGAGCAGTTCTTC. It is translated as CASSSGSHYNEQFF. V gene TRBV27 combines with J gene TRBJ2-1; a weak D match, TRBD2 (5 bases). V lost 6 bases and J 4 bases, leaving 13 bases between the germline ends. CDR3 length equals 14 residues. The germline gives CDR1 MNHEY, CDR2 SMNVEV (reference sequence).

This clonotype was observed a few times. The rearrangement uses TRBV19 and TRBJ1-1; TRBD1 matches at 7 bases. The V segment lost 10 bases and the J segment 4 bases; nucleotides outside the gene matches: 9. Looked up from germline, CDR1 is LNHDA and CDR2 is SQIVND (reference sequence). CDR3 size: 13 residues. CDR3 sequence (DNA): TGTGCCACCTACAAGGGGGCCGGCACTGAAGCTTTCTTT. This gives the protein CATYKGAGTEAFF.

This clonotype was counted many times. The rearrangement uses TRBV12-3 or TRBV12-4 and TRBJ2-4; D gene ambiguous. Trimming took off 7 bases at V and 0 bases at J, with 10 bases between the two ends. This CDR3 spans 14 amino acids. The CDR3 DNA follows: TGTGCCAGCACCCTTACCGTAGCCAAAAACATTCAGTACTTC. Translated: CASTLTVAKNIQYF.

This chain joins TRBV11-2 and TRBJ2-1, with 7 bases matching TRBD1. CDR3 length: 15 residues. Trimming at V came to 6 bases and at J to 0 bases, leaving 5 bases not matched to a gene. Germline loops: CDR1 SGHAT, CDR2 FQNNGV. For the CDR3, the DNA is TGTGCCAGCAGTAAAACAGGGGACTCCTACAATGAGCAGTTCTTC. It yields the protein CASSKTGDSYNEQFF.

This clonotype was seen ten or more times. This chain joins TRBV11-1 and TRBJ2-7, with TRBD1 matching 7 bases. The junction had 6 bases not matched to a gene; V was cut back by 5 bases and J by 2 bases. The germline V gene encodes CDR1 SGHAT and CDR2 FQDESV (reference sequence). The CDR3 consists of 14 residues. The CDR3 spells CASSAPGQTYEQYF. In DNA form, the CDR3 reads TGTGCCAGCAGCGCGCCGGGACAGACCTACGAGCAGTACTTC.

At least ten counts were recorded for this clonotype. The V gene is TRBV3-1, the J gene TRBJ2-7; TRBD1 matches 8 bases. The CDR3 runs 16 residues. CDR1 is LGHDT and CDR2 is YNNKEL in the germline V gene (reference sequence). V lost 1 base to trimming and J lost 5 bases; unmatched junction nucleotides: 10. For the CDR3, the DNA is TGTGCCAGCAGCCAAGTTGATGAGACAGGGGTCAACGAGCAGTACTTC. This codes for CASSQVDETGVNEQYF.

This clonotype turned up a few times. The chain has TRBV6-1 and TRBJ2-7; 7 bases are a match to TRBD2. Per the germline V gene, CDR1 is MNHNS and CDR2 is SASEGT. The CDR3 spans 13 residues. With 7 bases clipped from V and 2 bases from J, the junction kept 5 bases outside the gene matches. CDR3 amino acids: CASTAGDPYEQYF. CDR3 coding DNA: TGTGCCAGCACTGCGGGGGACCCCTACGAGCAGTACTTC.